These T cell receptor beta chains were read from a single sample in a study of blood T cell repertoires in COVID-19. Method: immunoSEQ multiplex PCR; TCRdb's copy keeps in-frame clones and lacks some. The sample contains about 270,000 clones, over 75% of which appear only once. The sequenced material came from peripheral blood. These receptors came from a human donor in a cohort sampled during active COVID-19. CDR3s include the opening cysteine and the closing phenylalanine or tryptophan. D genes are given only for firm matches. Clone size is not always given. Where it is, it says once, few, many or a class for expanded clones.

v_call	clone_size	d_call	j_call	cdr3_nt	cdr3_aa
TRBV15	.	TRBD1	TRBJ2-3	TGTGCCACCCAGCGGGACAGGGGAGGAGATACGCAGTATTTT	CATQRDRGGDTQYF
TRBV5-5	.	.	TRBJ1-5	TGTGCCAGCAGCTTGGCCTTATCTAGCAATCAGCCCCAGCATTTT	CASSLALSSNQPQHF
TRBV28	.	TRBD1	TRBJ2-7	TGTGCCAGCAGGACAGGGCCCGGATCCTACGAGCAGTACTTC	CASRTGPGSYEQYF
TRBV7-9	once	TRBD1	TRBJ2-4	TGTGCCAGCAGCTCCCCGGACAGGGGAAGAGGGGCCAAAAACATTCAGTACTTC	CASSSPDRGRGAKNIQYF
TRBV7-9	.	.	TRBJ2-5	TGTGCCAGCAGCTTATCTAGAACGGGACAAGAGACCCAGTACTTC	CASSLSRTGQETQYF
TRBV6-1	.	TRBD2	TRBJ2-6	TGTGCCAGCAAAGAAGCGGGGAGCGGTGCTGGGGCCAACGTCCTGACTTTC	CASKEAGSGAGANVLTF
TRBV7-8	.	TRBD1	TRBJ1-1	TGTGCCAGCTCAAGAAGGGGGCCGATCAACACTGAAGCTTTCTTT	CASSRRGPINTEAFF
TRBV5-1	.	.	TRBJ2-6	TGCGCCAGCAGCACCACAACGGGGGGGGCCAACGTCCTGACTTTC	CASSTTTGGANVLTF
TRBV7-9	once	.	TRBJ2-2	TGTGCCAGCAGCTTTTTATCGTTCACCGGGGAGCTGTTTTTT	CASSFLSFTGELFF
TRBV6-1	.	.	TRBJ1-6	TGTGCCAGCAGTGAAATAGCGGGATCCTATAATTCACCCCTCCACTTT	CASSEIAGSYNSPLHF
TRBV5-6	many	TRBD1	TRBJ1-2	TGTGCCAGCAGCGGGGACAGGGTTCGCGGCTACACCTTC	CASSGDRVRGYTF
TRBV28	few	TRBD1	TRBJ1-5	TGTGCCAGCAGTCCCTCTGGACAGGGCAATCAGCCCCAGCATTTT	CASSPSGQGNQPQHF
TRBV11-2	.	.	TRBJ1-3	TGTGCCAGCAGCACAGGGATCCCGTCTGGAAACACCATATATTTT	CASSTGIPSGNTIYF
TRBV6-5	once	.	TRBJ1-2	TGTGCCAGCAGTTACAGCCTGCAGGGGTTCTATGGCTACACCTTC	CASSYSLQGFYGYTF
TRBV24-1	.	.	TRBJ2-7	TGTGCCACCAGTGTGGACAGTTACTCCTACGAGCAGTACTTC	CATSVDSYSYEQYF
TRBV6-2/TRBV6-3	.	.	TRBJ1-2	TGTGCCAGCACCCCCAGGGGAGTCTATGGCTACACCTTC	CASTPRGVYGYTF
TRBV5-4	.	TRBD1	TRBJ1-2	TGTGCCAGCAGCTTGCTACAGGGGGGTGGCTACACCTTC	CASSLLQGGGYTF
TRBV6-5	.	TRBD1	TRBJ2-7	TGTGCCAGCAGAACAGGGGTTGGATTATACGAGCAGTACTTC	CASRTGVGLYEQYF
TRBV7-9	.	TRBD1	TRBJ2-3	TGTGCCAGCACGGTCGGGGACAGGGGATATTTT	CASTVGDRGYF
TRBV24-1	.	.	TRBJ2-3	TGTGCCACCAGTGATAGTACTAGCACGCAGTATTTT	CATSDSTSTQYF
TRBV11-2	.	TRBD1	TRBJ2-7	TGTGCCAGCAGCGCCCGGGACAGGGGGAAGCAGTACTTC	CASSARDRGKQYF
TRBV28	.	.	TRBJ1-3	TGTGCCGGAGGGGGGGATACGAGATCTGGAAACACCATATATTTT	CAGGGDTRSGNTIYF
TRBV14	.	.	TRBJ2-7	TGTGCCAGCAGCCAAATGGGACTGGGTGTCGAGCAGTACTTC	CASSQMGLGVEQYF
TRBV7-8	.	TRBD1	TRBJ2-7	TGTGCCAGCAGCTTAGGGACAGGGACGTACGAGCAGTACTTC	CASSLGTGTYEQYF
TRBV4-1	.	TRBD2	TRBJ2-1	TGCGCCAGCAGCCACGATATGAGCGGGAGTGTCTACAATGAGCAGTTCTTC	CASSHDMSGSVYNEQFF
TRBV7-8	.	TRBD1	TRBJ1-1	TGTGCCAGCAGCACGGGACAGGGGTTCACTGAAGCTTTCTTT	CASSTGQGFTEAFF